The 10 T cell receptor beta chains listed next were all sequenced from one sample in a study of human T cells and chemical hapten exposure. One entry per CDR3 protein results from TCRdb running MiXCR on the RACE reads. The repertoire includes some 52,000 distinct CDR3 sequences, 8% to 13% of them detected once, and about 2% sits in the top ten. The time point denotes: patch test 1, 2 weeks after DPC sensitization. Regarding treatment: therapeutic diphenylcyclopropenone sensitization with weekly scalp DPC. It was unfractionated whole blood from which total RNA was extracted. This specimen consisted of whole blood, obtained in connection with sensitization to the hapten diphenylcyclopropenone (DPC). The receptors stem from a woman aged 40-49 years with alopecia areata. Some clones in this sample may be carry-over from other donors' samples.

This clonotype appeared a few times. The chain carries TRBV20-1 and TRBJ1-3, with unresolved D. The germline V gene has CDR1 DFQATT and CDR2 SNEGSKA (reference sequence). The CDR3 sequence is 11 residues long. V lost 7 bases, J lost 0 bases, and 4 bases lay in between. CDR3 nucleotide sequence: TGCAGTGTCTACTCTGGAAACACCATATATTTT. Protein sequence: CSVYSGNTIYF.

In DNA form, the CDR3 reads TGTGCCAGCAGCCTAGGCACCTCCGGTCAGCCCCAGCATTTT. It translates to CASSLGTSGQPQHF. The genes are TRBV7-2 and TRBJ1-5; D not certain. Germline V gives CDR1 SGHTA, CDR2 FQGNSA. This CDR3 region has 14 residues. V lost 5 bases and J lost 6, with 14 bases in between.

In its sample, this clonotype was seen a few times. The V call is TRBV14, the J call TRBJ2-1; D remains unclear. CDR1 is SGHDN and CDR2 is FVKESK in the germline V gene. This CDR3 comprises 13 residues. V dropped 1 base and J dropped 9 bases, with 10 bases sitting between them. CDR3 residues: CASSQVRNGEQFF. In DNA form, the CDR3 reads TGTGCCAGCAGCCAAGTGAGGAATGGTGAGCAGTTCTTC.

The chain links TRBV28 to TRBJ2-2, with D tentatively TRBD2 (5 bases). Germline lookup yields CDR1 MDHEN and CDR2 SYDVKM. The CDR3 contains 14 residues. Trimming left V 5 bases short and J 4 bases short, with 11 bases between. CDR3 loop: CASSPLASTGELFF. The CDR3 nucleotides read TGTGCCAGCAGTCCCTTAGCGAGCACCGGGGAGCTGTTTTTT.

The sample holds a few counts of this clonotype. The rearrangement uses TRBV18 and TRBJ1-2, with D maybe TRBD1 (5 bases). Germline V gene lookup returns CDR1 KGHSH and CDR2 LQKENI. The CDR3 spans 14 residues. V lost 2 bases and J 4 bases, leaving 11 bases between the germline ends. CDR3 loop: CASSPSSGGYGYTF. In nucleotides, the CDR3 is TGTGCCAGCTCACCATCATCGGGGGGCTATGGCTACACCTTC.

This clonotype was found many times. This chain connects TRBV21-1 to TRBJ2-3; the tabulated D call, TRBD1, remains unverified against the DNA. TRBV21-1 represents a pseudogene. The CDR3 has 14 residues. The CDR3 loop is CASSLGPRADTQYF. The CDR3 bases are TGTGCCAGCAGTCTGGGACCACGGGCCGATACGCAGTATTTT.

The V gene is TRBV11-1, the J gene TRBJ2-1; a weak D match, TRBD2 (6 bases). Germline V gives CDR1 SGHAT, CDR2 FQDESV (reference sequence). This CDR3 spans 13 amino acids. Deletions cut 4 bases from V and 5 bases from J, with 9 bases between. CDR3 nucleotides: TGTGCCAGCAGCTACGGGAGAAACAATGAGCAGTTCTTC. Translating it yields CASSYGRNNEQFF.

This clonotype was observed a handful of times. The V and J genes are TRBV3-1 and TRBJ2-1, with TRBD2 as a possible D gene (6 bases). The CDR3 has 16 residues. Germline V gene lookup returns CDR1 LGHDT and CDR2 YNNKEL (reference sequence). Trimming left V 4 bases short and J 0 bases short, with 13 bases between. CDR3 DNA sequence: TGTGCCAGCAGCCGTATCGGGGGAAGCTCCTACAATGAGCAGTTCTTC. Encoded protein: CASSRIGGSSYNEQFF.

This chain uses TRBV9 with TRBJ2-1; D is unclear. Looked up from germline, CDR1 is SGDLS and CDR2 is YYNGEE. This CDR3 spans 14 amino acids. V lost 4 bases and J lost 6, with 14 bases in between. The CDR3 is CASSPFAPGNEQFF. CDR3 in DNA: TGTGCCAGCAGCCCCTTTGCCCCGGGCAATGAGCAGTTCTTC.

The chain is built from TRBV13 and TRBJ1-4; 7 positions agree with TRBD1. In germline, CDR1 is PRHDT, CDR2 FYEKMQ (reference sequence). V shed 2 bases, J shed 5 bases, and the junction held 11 bases outside the gene matches. CDR3 size: 17 residues. The CDR3 loop reads CASSLPFRQGQNEKLFF. CDR3 nucleotides: TGTGCCAGCAGCTTACCCTTCCGACAGGGCCAGAATGAAAAACTGTTTTTT.